This T cell receptor (beta chain) was sequenced during a study of shared clonotypes between healthy human individuals. This clone was seen only once. V shed 0 bases and J 0 bases; nucleotides not matched to a gene: 14. The CDR3 is 20 amino acids. Per germline, CDR1 SGHVS and CDR2 FQNEAQ. The table came from immunoSEQ multiplex PCR; TCRdb's copy has only in-frame clones and leaves some out. The sample records about 2.1 million clones, 90% to 95% being singletons. As defined, naive CD8 cells were CD45RO-negative and positively selected for CCR7, with terminally differentiated effector memory CD45RA+ cells excluded.

The chain uses TRBV7-8 and TRBJ2-1; 7 positions agree with TRBD1. The sequence was obtained from a man aged 18 to 30 in good health. Some clones in this sample may be carry-over from other donors' samples. The sample was naive CD8+ T cells from PBMCs. The CDR3 region has the DNA TGTGCCAGCAGCTTAGCCGGGACAGAGGCGGAGAAGAGCTCCTACAATGAGCAGTTCTTC. It codes for CASSLAGTEAEKSSYNEQFF.